The source of this T cell receptor (beta chain) is a study of cytomegalovirus exposure and HLA in healthy donors. Study findings and constraints: Presence/absence analyses supposed approximately even sequencing depth among donors.

The PCR ran on 60 Vbeta and 13 Jbeta primers. The data were produced by immunoSEQ multiplex PCR, yet TCRdb's version contains in-frame clones alone and is incomplete. The sample yields about 41,000 clones, 81% seen once. For this clone: Its specificity is not known.

This receptor was obtained from a man aged 45-60 years in good health and CMV-seronegative. The sequencing sample was made of PBMCs.

The CDR3 sequence is CASSLSRTATNEKLFF. The CDR3 DNA is TGTGCCAGCAGCTTATCTCGGACAGCAACTAATGAAAAACTGTTTTTT. J is TRBJ1-4 and V is TRBV7-9; a possible D gene is TRBD1 (6 bases). CDR1 SEHNR and CDR2 FQNEAQ come from the germline V gene (reference sequence). This CDR3 has 16 amino acids. V was clipped by 2 bases and J by 0 bases, with 10 bases between them.